This T cell receptor (beta chain) was sequenced in a study of blood T cells in healthy people across ages. Whole-study context: About one barcoded beta molecule per two T cells was the capture yield of template switching. Study-wide points: Significant beta diversity loss was already apparent by age approximately 40, declining roughly linearly.

Between the trimmed V and J ends, which lost 0 bases and 5 bases, there was a span of 15 bases. The CDR3 has 16 amino acids. Germline loops: CDR1 LGHDT, CDR2 YNNKEL (reference sequence). About this clonotype itself: The antigen is not known.

A second PCR of 7 to 11 cycles used a sample-barcoded 5' primer and a J-beta primer mix. TCRdb processed the 5' RACE reads anew with MiXCR; each CDR3 protein has one entry. This table has hundreds of thousands of distinct CDR3 sequences, over 45% appearing once. The gene calls are TRBV3-1 and TRBJ2-3, with D possibly being TRBD2 (6 bases). Material: blood. This TCR was recovered from a woman aged 60-70 years in good health. The CDR3 DNA reads as TGTGCCAGCAGCCAAGATCCCGGGAGACAGAAAGATACGCAGTATTTT. It codes for CASSQDPGRQKDTQYF.